Listed here are 14 T cell receptor beta chains from one sample, sequenced in a study of spatial heterogeneity in lung cancer (dated by TCRdb to between 2018 and 2021). Here is what the overall study found, with its caveats: The tumor nonsynonymous mutation count correlated with the number of expanded intratumoral alpha and beta TCRs.

Their antigens remain unidentified. The sample's time point label is to be understood as: sample taken at primary tumor resection. The library was prepared using 5' RACE. Reads for this sample came from a NextSeq 500. Starting from the raw public reads, TCRdb applied fastp trimming at Q25, assembled clones with MiXCR and retained in-frame beta chains. Identical CDR3 proteins give one entry, which carries the most common genes and DNA. The sample includes roughly 28,000 distinct CDR3 sequences, with roughly 7.1% observed a single time. The ten largest make up approximately 25% of the sample. Sample: lung tumor tissue, taken at surgery. These receptors all stem from a male donor with early-stage non-small cell lung cancer.

This clonotype has a count of ten or more. The V and J genes are TRBV5-5 and TRBJ2-3; maybe TRBD1 (6 bases). Germline CDR1 SGHKS, CDR2 YYEKEE (reference sequence). This CDR3 is 14 amino acids long. Between the trimmed V and J ends, which lost 0 bases and 6 bases, there was a span of 11 bases. This CDR3 reads CASSLEGELDTQYF. The CDR3 DNA sequence: TGTGCCAGCAGCTTGGAGGGGGAACTGGATACGCAGTATTTT.

This chain connects TRBV2 to TRBJ1-1, with TRBD1 identical over 7 bases. Germline CDR1 and CDR2: SNHLY and FYNNEI. This CDR3 comprises 12 residues. J gave up 11 bases and V 8 bases, and 11 bases lay outside the gene matches. The chain's CDR3 is CASGENRGVAFF. DNA of the CDR3: TGTGCCAGCGGCGAAAACAGGGGAGTGGCTTTCTTT. Full variable domain (missing parts from reference TRBV2 and TRBJ1-1): EPEVTQTPSHQVTQMGQEVILRCVPISNHLYFYWYRQILGQKVEFLVSFYNNEISEKSEIFDDQFSVERPDGSNFTLKIRSTKLEDSAMYFCASGENRGVAFFGQGTRLTVV.

This clonotype was detected ten times or more. The chain employs TRBV29-1 and TRBJ1-1, with a possible D match to TRBD1 (5 bases). V lost 5 bases and J lost 4, with 11 bases in between. This CDR3 is built from 12 residues. The germline gives CDR1 SQVTM, CDR2 ANQGSEA. CDR3 nucleotide sequence: TGCAGCGTTCGCAGGGTAGGCACTGAAGCTTTCTTT. Its protein is CSVRRVGTEAFF.

This clonotype was seen just once. This may come from a read error, since a much larger clone is one base off. The chain has TRBV7-2 and TRBJ2-7, with D perhaps being TRBD1 or TRBD2 (5 bases each). The germline V gene encodes CDR1 SGHTA and CDR2 FQGNSA. Trimming took off 5 bases at V and 2 bases at J, with 10 bases between the two ends. The CDR3 has 13 amino acids. The DNA for the CDR3 is TGTGCCAGCAGCGGTCCGGGGCCCTACGAGCAGTACTTC. Encoded protein: CASSGPGPYEQYF. Complete variable domain (other parts from reference TRBV7-2 and TRBJ2-7): GAGVSQSPSNKVTEKGKDVELRCDPISGHTALYWYRQSLGQGLEFLIYFQGNSAPDKSGLPSDRFSAERTGGSVSTLTIQRTQQEDSAVYLCASSGPGPYEQYFGPGTRLTVT.

This clonotype was picked up many times. CDR3 sequence (DNA): TGTGCCAGCTCACTGGACAGGGGCTCCTACAATGAGCAGTTCTTC. This encodes CASSLDRGSYNEQFF. The V gene is TRBV18, the J gene TRBJ2-1, with 9 bases that match TRBD1. V dropped 4 bases and J dropped 0; count of bases not matched to a gene: 1. Looked up from germline, CDR1 is KGHSH and CDR2 is LQKENI. The CDR3 contains 15 residues. The full variable domain, in which reference TRBV18 and TRBJ2-1 provide the parts outside the CDR3, is NAGVMQNPRHLVRRRGQEARLRCSPMKGHSHVYWYRQLPEEGLKFMVYLQKENIIDESGMPKERFSAEFPKEGPSILRIQQVVRGDSAAYFCASSLDRGSYNEQFFGPGTRLTVL.

This clonotype was seen many times. The V gene is TRBV3-1, the J gene TRBJ1-3; 9 bases match TRBD1. Germline assignment: CDR1 LGHDT and CDR2 YNNKEL (reference sequence). The CDR3 spans 15 residues. The V and J ends lost 1 base and 13 bases, in that order; junction bases with no gene match: 11. In DNA, the CDR3 is TGTGCCAGCAGCCAAGTCGGGATGGGACAGGGCTATATATATTTT. Residues: CASSQVGMGQGYIYF.

Many counts were recorded for this clonotype. V usage is TRBV20-1 and J usage is TRBJ1-1; perhaps TRBD1 as D (5 bases). The CDR3 consists of 11 residues. V was cut by 3 bases and J by 7 bases, with 9 bases left in between. Germline assignment: CDR1 DFQATT and CDR2 SNEGSKA (reference sequence). CDR3 loop: CSASLGVEAFF. CDR3 sequence (DNA): TGCAGTGCTAGTTTAGGGGTTGAAGCTTTCTTT.

This clonotype was seen repeatedly, ten times or more. This CDR3 reads CASSLGGRGGETQYF. The CDR3 nucleotides read TGTGCCAGCAGCTTAGGTGGTAGAGGCGGAGAGACCCAGTACTTC. This sequence joins TRBV11-3 and TRBJ2-5; D is unclear. The length of the CDR3 is 15 residues. V gave up 1 base and J gave up 4 bases, with 13 bases separating them. CDR1 and CDR2 from the germline V gene are SGHNT and YENEEA.

This clonotype was detected ten times or more. The chain combines TRBV29-1 with TRBJ2-3, with D perhaps matching TRBD2 (5 bases). Trimming shortened V by 3 bases and J by 1 base, and 8 bases separated the two germline ends. Germline CDR1 SQVTM, CDR2 ANQGSEA. This CDR3 region has 13 residues. CDR3 sequence reads: CSVDEGGTDTQYF. CDR3 nucleotides: TGCAGCGTTGATGAGGGAGGCACAGATACGCAGTATTTT.

This clonotype was seen ten or more times. V is TRBV2 and J is TRBJ1-5; unclear D gene. V dropped 3 bases and J dropped 0 bases, with 6 bases sitting between them. CDR1 is SNHLY and CDR2 is FYNNEI in the germline V gene. This CDR3 is built from 14 residues. The CDR3 DNA reads as TGTGCCAGCAGTGAGACGGTTAGCAATCAGCCCCAGCATTTT. This translates into CASSETVSNQPQHF.

This clonotype has a handful of counts. The J gene is TRBJ1-6, the V gene TRBV6-2 or TRBV6-3; D is unclear. Germline values: CDR1 MNHEY, CDR2 SVGEGT. CDR3 size: 14 residues. The V and J ends lost 2 bases and 8 bases respectively, with 10 bases between them. CDR3 residues: CASSYVRLDSPLHF. In DNA form, the CDR3 reads TGTGCCAGCAGTTACGTGCGCTTGGATTCACCCCTCCACTTT.

This clonotype has ten or more counts. The chain has TRBV7-2 and TRBJ2-5, with 13 bases that match TRBD2. V shed 5 bases and J 4 bases; nucleotides not matched to a gene: 7. The CDR3 runs 16 residues. Germline V lookup: CDR1 SGHTA, CDR2 FQGNSA. The CDR3 sequence: CASSPSLAGGLETQYF. CDR3 in DNA: TGTGCCAGCAGCCCCTCACTAGCGGGGGGGCTAGAGACCCAGTACTTC.

The chain couples TRBV28 to TRBJ1-6; D might be TRBD1 (5 bases). With 5 bases removed from V and 9 bases from J, the gap between germline ends came to 17 bases. The CDR3 is 15 residues long. Germline CDR1 is MDHEN and CDR2 is SYDVKM. Here the CDR3 DNA reads TGTGCCAGCAGTCTTCTCCCGGCGGGGACTTCACCCCTCCACTTT. This sequence encodes CASSLLPAGTSPLHF. The whole variable domain, remainder taken from reference TRBV28 and TRBJ1-6, is DVKVTQSSRYLVKRTGEKVFLECVQDMDHENMFWYRQDPGLGLRLIYFSYDVKMKEKGDIPEGYSVSREKKERFSLILESASTNQTSMYLCASSLLPAGTSPLHFGNGTRLTVT.

This clonotype was counted ten times or more. The chain joins TRBV7-9 to TRBJ2-2, with D uncertain. CDR1 is SEHNR, CDR2 FQNEAQ, per germline (reference sequence). Trimming removed 6 bases from V and 7 bases from J, with 9 bases in between. CDR3 length: 12 amino acids. CDR3 region: CASRPASGELFF. The CDR3, as DNA: TGTGCCAGCAGACCCGCCAGCGGGGAGCTGTTTTTT.